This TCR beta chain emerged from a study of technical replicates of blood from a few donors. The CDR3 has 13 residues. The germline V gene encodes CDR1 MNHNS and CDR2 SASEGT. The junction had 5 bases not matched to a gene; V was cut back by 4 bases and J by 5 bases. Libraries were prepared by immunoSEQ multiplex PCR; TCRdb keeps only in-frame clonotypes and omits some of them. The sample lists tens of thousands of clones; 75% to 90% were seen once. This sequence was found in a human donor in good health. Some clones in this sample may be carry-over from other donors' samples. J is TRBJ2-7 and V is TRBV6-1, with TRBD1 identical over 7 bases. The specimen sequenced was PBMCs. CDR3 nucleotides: TGTGCCAGCAGTGGACAGGGTGTCCACGAGCAGTACTTC. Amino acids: CASSGQGVHEQYF.